This T cell receptor beta chain derives from a study of cytomegalovirus exposure and HLA in healthy donors (dated by TCRdb to the late 2010s). At the level of the whole study: According to an earlier analysis of 587 of the donors, about 179 million T cells yielded 100 million or so unique TCR beta sequences and about 280 Gb of sequence data. An early release that covered fewer than 800 HLA-typed donors contained around 300 gigabases of sequencing data and tens of millions of unique TCR sequences. Of the 398 genotyped donors, 75% to 85% were placed in the genetic ancestry cluster associated with self-reported Caucasian donors. The study aimed to test whether cataloging public T cell receptors could reveal signatures of past pathogen exposure. The study used immunosequencing to profile the T cell repertoires of 670 or so subjects and linked those repertoires to cytomegalovirus serostatus. Along with the 666-subject first cohort, a separate validation cohort of more than 90 different subjects was used. To predict cytomegalovirus infection status, the study brought together high-throughput TCR immunosequencing, statistical association of individual TCRs with disease status, and machine learning. A later analysis re-analyzed previously published TCR beta repertoires from roughly 690 donors and added high-resolution HLA genotyping to study TCR occurrence patterns. The later analysis used no new phenotypic data to find candidate immune exposures, relying instead on TCR beta sequences and their occurrence across donors. In an earlier analysis of more than 550 of the donors, high-throughput TCR beta sequencing was used to judge whether each TCR beta V gene segment behaved as functional or pseudogenic. Alongside the repertoire data, information on donor age, sex, ethnicity and CMV serostatus was compiled. Genome-wide SNP genotypes for about 65% of the 666 donors were used in a later genetic analysis, which treated that subset as a discovery cohort. Every discovery cohort repertoire had been produced on one sequencing platform. HLA typing included class I and class II loci at four-digit resolution. Typing coverage varied by locus: roughly 629-640 donors for A, B, C, DRB1 and DQB1; 500 to 550 for DQA1; 606 for DPA1; 400 to 480 for DPB1. About five DR-DQ haplotypes were handled as single units for association and clustering, since linkage in the cohort was strong. Among about 390 genotyped donors of the cohort, an average of around 240,000 unique TCR beta nucleotide sequences were sequenced per donor, 15% to 20% of them non-productive. Study-wide findings and limitations: The authors suggested that the approach could potentially be generalized to other disease states and immunological phenotypes. Compared with the roughly 720-donor mean, donors in an Asian-associated ancestry cluster had fewer N-insertions in productive TCRs, according to a later genetic analysis. For the cohort, immune exposure information was limited to CMV serostatus. Some IMGT-functional V segments, including TRBV6-2 and TRBV6-3, could not be distinguished by the 87-base-pair reads and were therefore excluded. Only TCR beta chains were sequenced in this cohort, and the absence of alpha or paired-chain data limited detectable features. Because counts were too low, approximately 18 rarely observed V segments, including chromosome 9 orphons, were excluded from the earlier analysis of under 650 of the donors. A later analysis reported that several top co-occurrence clusters appeared linked to parvovirus B19, influenza, CMV and Epstein-Barr virus. Linkage disequilibrium might explain the correlated functional status among segregating V segments, but an unknown experimental factor could not be ruled out. In vitro tests confirmed that three of the cytomegalovirus-associated TCR beta chains recognize cytomegalovirus antigens. Because HLA typing was missing for some donors at each locus, association tests included only the typed subset. Broadly in line with IMGT annotations, most TCR beta V segments showed up in productive rearrangements about 90% or about 30% of the time in an earlier analysis of around 550 of the donors. In a later analysis, TCR association rates were found to vary across HLA loci, with the most associated TCRs seen for DRB1 alleles and the fewest for HLA-C alleles. In a later analysis, 16,951 TCR beta sequences were associated with specific HLA alleles at a false discovery rate of 0.05. A later analysis found that most CMV-associated TCR beta chains appeared HLA-restricted, with HLA associations seemingly driven largely by CMV exposure. Sequencing depth was assumed to be roughly uniform across donors in the presence/absence analyses, though that assumption may not hold. A further reported finding was that TCR beta sequences accurately predicted the HLA-A and HLA-B alleles for most subjects in the first cohort. A later analysis found that HLA-associated TCR beta chains were more clonally expanded and had lower generation probabilities than equally common non-associated chains. In a later genetic analysis, a missense DCLRE1C variant was associated with V-gene and J-gene trimming of TCR beta chains, and the association was replicated in an independent cohort. Strong co-occurrence of HLA alleles, especially DR and DQ, made assigning TCR associations to individual alleles difficult. Cytomegalovirus status was reported to be diagnosed by the classifier with high specificity and sensitivity in both the original and validation cohorts. While some public TCRs were present in many individuals, most TCR sequences turned up only very rarely across donors. A total of 150 to 200 TCR beta chains were listed by the study as associated with cytomegalovirus. A group of highly shared sequence variants was considered likely to be a technical artifact of the sequencing pipeline.

The sample holds a few counts of this clone. Its antigen is unknown. There are no base qualities to consult, and no much larger clone falls within one base. The cohort consisted of 600 to 700 healthy bone marrow donors. At the time of sampling, all cohort members were nominally healthy, though unrecorded immune exposures were likely present. The donor was CMV seronegative and was included in the group of a few hundred seronegative cohort members. Every donor gave a peripheral blood sample, and the peripheral blood mononuclear cells from that sample were used for TCR beta sequencing. The Qiagen DNeasy Blood Extraction Kit was used to extract genomic DNA from the blood cell samples. Library prep was done by the immunoSEQ multiplex PCR assay. The multiplex PCR relied on a mix of 60 forward primers for TCR Vbeta segments and 13 reverse primers for TCR Jbeta segments. The CDR3 region of rearranged TCR beta genes was amplified from genomic DNA with a multiplex PCR assay. The amplified TCR beta libraries were sequenced on the Illumina HiSeq System as 87-base-pair reads. Turning to the authors' computational methods: In a later analysis, 70 million to 95 million unique TCR beta chains were counted across the roughly 610 repertoires, and some 10 million of these chains were shared by at least two donors. A nearest-neighbor algorithm error-corrected the raw reads and collapsed the reads into unique sequences, merging closely related sequences to remove PCR and sequencing errors. Alignment of CDR3 sequences to IMGT reference sequences was used to assign V, D and J gene segments. For a sequence to be retained, a match of at least six nucleotides to both a V gene segment and a J gene segment was required. Rearrangements were called productive when the CDR3 lacked stop codons and stayed in frame with V and J; all others were non-productive. CDR3 was defined by IMGT convention, running from the second conserved V-encoded cysteine to the conserved J-encoded phenylalanine. The earlier analysis of 587 of the donors excluded any sequence lacking an unambiguous match to a single V gene segment. An earlier analysis of fewer than 650 of the donors classified V segments as functional when productive rearrangements were above 56.7% and as segregating when the standard deviation between donors was above 5%. A statistical classification framework was built for diagnosing cytomegalovirus status from the catalog of TCR beta chain sequences. In a later analysis, TCR nucleotide sequences were compared against IMGT/GENE-DB human TR gene sequences so that V and J genes could be assigned. In a later analysis, CDR3 sequences and most-parsimonious VDJ recombination scenarios were assigned using the TCRdist pipeline. A later analysis defined each TCR beta chain by its CDR3 amino acid sequence plus V-gene family, and excluded reads lacking a unique V-gene family. In a later analysis, fewer than 650 highly shared, low-generation-probability nucleotide sequences were removed to address suspected cross-contamination and a sequencing artifact. For each public chain, a later analysis derived a clonal expansion index from normalized ranks of inferred template counts within each repertoire. In a later analysis, generation probabilities were computed with a VDJ recombination model fitted to out-of-frame rearrangements, and the resulting probabilities were checked against IGoR. In a later analysis, TCR-TCR, TCR-HLA and TCR-CMV co-occurrence was scored with hypergeometric tests, and a repertoire-size bias correction was applied to TCR pairs. To estimate false discovery rates, a later analysis permuted the HLA or CMV assignments 20 times. In a later analysis, co-occurring TCRs were grouped using DBSCAN, and TCRdist sequence similarity was added for clustering within HLA-allele-positive subsets. Repertoires with fewer than 30,000 or more than 120,000 public chains, plus five repertoires with anomalous nucleotide sharing, were excluded from co-occurrence clustering. This is the immuneACCESS table as TCRdb keeps it, with only in-frame sequences that have V and J called. A part of the clones is gone; compared with another copy, unresolved V genes explain less than half, and the rest is unexplained. The D gene and trimming were derived from the DNA, and the V and J assignments and clone size from that table. The sample profile shows 150,000 or so clones; around 67% of them were found once. The ten top clones hold approximately 1.6% of the sample.

CDR1 and CDR2, looked up from the germline V gene, are LGHNA and YSLEER. Germline trimming: 2 bases from V, 7 bases from J; junction bases outside gene matches: 18. CDR3 length: 18 amino acids, cysteine to phenylalanine. CDR3 DNA is the only sequence kept; it has 54 bases, read in frame from the first base. The receptor comes from a woman aged 18-29 years in good health and CMV-seronegative. The rearranged segments are TRBV4-3 and TRBJ1-2; TRBD1 lines up with 8 middle nucleotides. Material for sequencing was PBMCs. The CDR3 region: CASSQFKGGQGSNRGYTF. In nucleotides, the sequence is TGCGCCAGCAGCCAATTCAAGGGTGGACAGGGCAGCAATCGTGGCTACACCTTC.